These T cell receptor beta chains were read from a single sample in a study of cytomegalovirus exposure and HLA in healthy donors. Assay used: immunoSEQ multiplex PCR; TCRdb lists only in-frame clones, some missing. Of some 350,000 clones in the sample, about 90% are singletons; the top ten hold over 1%. The source material was PBMCs. Every receptor here comes from a woman aged 25 to 39 in good health and CMV-seropositive. CDR3s include the opening cysteine and the closing phenylalanine or tryptophan. The D gene is left open where the match is weak. Size is stated for part of the rows, as once, few or many counts, or as a class when the clone is expanded.

j_call | v_call | clone_size | d_call | cdr3_nt | cdr3_aa
TRBJ2-3 | TRBV7-2 | . | . | TGTGCCAGCAGCTTAGACCCAGATTTGGGAGATACGCAGTATTTT | CASSLDPDLGDTQYF
TRBJ1-2 | TRBV19 | . | . | TGTGCCAGTAAACGAGGGAGTGACAGTAACTATGGCTACACCTTC | CASKRGSDSNYGYTF
TRBJ1-6 | TRBV28 | . | . | TGTGCCAGCAGCTCTGGGGGATCACCCCTCCACTTT | CASSSGGSPLHF
TRBJ2-1 | TRBV29-1 | once | . | TGCAGCGTTGATGGCGGTAGCTCCTACAATGAGCAGTTCTTC | CSVDGGSSYNEQFF
TRBJ1-1 | TRBV5-5 | . | . | TGTGCCAGCAGCTGGACAGACACTGAAGCTTTCTTT | CASSWTDTEAFF
TRBJ1-5 | TRBV19 | . | TRBD1 | TGTGCCAGTAGTCTGACAGGGGTTGGGAATCAGCCCCAGCATTTT | CASSLTGVGNQPQHF
TRBJ2-7 | TRBV6-5 | . | . | TGTGCCAGCACACATGGCAACGAGCAGTACTTC | CASTHGNEQYF
TRBJ1-5 | TRBV7-2 | . | . | TGTGCCAGCAGCGCGGCGTTCAATCAGCCCCAGCATTTT | CASSAAFNQPQHF
TRBJ2-3 | TRBV29-1 | . | . | TGCAGCGTTACGGGGAACTCCAAGTCCACAGATACGCAGTATTTT | CSVTGNSKSTDTQYF
TRBJ2-7 | TRBV7-2 | . | TRBD2 | TGTGCCAGCAGCACCAGTAGCGGGAGTGTCTACGAGCAGTACTTC | CASSTSSGSVYEQYF
TRBJ1-1 | TRBV7-2 | . | TRBD1 | TGTGCCAGCAGTAACGACAGGGGTGTGACTGAAGCTTTCTTT | CASSNDRGVTEAFF
TRBJ2-1 | TRBV28 | . | TRBD2 | TGTGCCAGCAGCGCGACTAGCGGGAGTGTCGATGAGCAGTTCTTC | CASSATSGSVDEQFF
TRBJ2-2 | TRBV7-2 | . | TRBD2 | TGTGCCAGCAGCTTAGATTACGGCGGGAGAGTCACCGGGGAGCTGTTTTTT | CASSLDYGGRVTGELFF
TRBJ1-4 | TRBV6-9 | . | . | TGTGCCAGCAGTTATGGCGGGACTCAAGTCCTAGATGAAAAACTGTTTTTT | CASSYGGTQVLDEKLFF
TRBJ1-5 | TRBV10-3 | few | . | TGTGCCATCAGTGGAGGGGATCAGCCCCAGCATTTT | CAISGGDQPQHF
TRBJ2-7 | TRBV7-8 | . | TRBD2 | TGTGCCAGCAGCCGGGGTGTAAGTACTAGCGGGAAATACGAGCAGTACTTC | CASSRGVSTSGKYEQYF
TRBJ2-7 | TRBV15 | . | TRBD1 | TGTGCCACCAGCAGAGAAGGGCAGGGGGACGAGCAGTACTTC | CATSREGQGDEQYF
TRBJ2-7 | TRBV2 | few | . | TGTGCCAGCAGTGTTATCGGGACGGCAACCTACGAGCAGTACTTC | CASSVIGTATYEQYF
TRBJ2-7 | TRBV10-3 | . | . | TGTGCCATCATGGGGGACGACGAGCAGTACTTC | CAIMGDDEQYF
TRBJ1-2 | TRBV4-3 | . | . | TGCGCCAGCAGCCGAGGGTATGATGGCTACACCTTC | CASSRGYDGYTF
TRBJ2-7 | TRBV4-1 | . | . | TGCGCCAGCAGCCAGCACACAGGGAAAGTCTACGAGCAGTACTTC | CASSQHTGKVYEQYF
TRBJ2-3 | TRBV29-1 | . | TRBD2 | TGCAGCGTTGAGTTCGCTAGCGGGAGTTATAGCACAGATACGCAGTATTTT | CSVEFASGSYSTDTQYF
TRBJ2-7 | TRBV15 | . | . | TGTGCCACCAGCAGAGATCGGTCGGGACTCCTGAGCGAGCAGTACTTC | CATSRDRSGLLSEQYF
TRBJ2-7 | TRBV7-8 | . | . | TGTGCCAGCAGCCACTCGGGGAGTAGGTACGAGCAGTACTTC | CASSHSGSRYEQYF
TRBJ2-5 | TRBV30 | . | TRBD2 | TGTGCCTGGAGTTTTGTACTAGCGGGAGGGTACCAAGAGACCCAGTACTTC | CAWSFVLAGGYQETQYF
TRBJ2-3 | TRBV7-6 | few | TRBD1 | TGTGCCAGCAGCCCGACAGGGTTGGGTACAGATACGCAGTATTTT | CASSPTGLGTDTQYF
TRBJ2-3 | TRBV10-1 | . | . | TGCGCCAGCAGTGAGAGAGGGAGTTGTACAGATACGCAGTATTTT | CASSERGSCTDTQYF
TRBJ1-5 | TRBV7-2 | . | . | TGTGCCAGCAGCTTTGACCCCGGAGGTCAGCCCCAGCATTTT | CASSFDPGGQPQHF
TRBJ2-7 | TRBV5-4 | . | . | TGTGCCATACCCGGGACTGTACCCTACGAGCAGTACTTC | CAIPGTVPYEQYF
TRBJ1-4 | TRBV13 | . | . | TGTGCCAGCAGTCCCGAACGGACTGCAACTAATGAAAAACTGTTTTTT | CASSPERTATNEKLFF
TRBJ2-1 | TRBV9 | . | TRBD2 | TGTGCCAGCGCGGGGGAAGGCTACAATGAGCAGTTCTTC | CASAGEGYNEQFF
TRBJ2-7 | TRBV5-4 | few | . | TGTGCCAGCAGCTTGGGAGGGGGGGTCTACGAGCAGTACTTC | CASSLGGGVYEQYF
TRBJ2-3 | TRBV29-1 | . | TRBD1 | TGCAGCGTTGCGGGACAGGGTATAGATACGCAGTATTTT | CSVAGQGIDTQYF
TRBJ2-5 | TRBV5-1 | . | TRBD2 | TGCGCCAGCAGCTTGGAGGGGAGACTAGCGGGGAAAGAGACCCAGTACTTC | CASSLEGRLAGKETQYF
TRBJ1-1 | TRBV27 | . | . | TGTGCCAGCAGTTTCGGCGGTAACACTGAAGCTTTCTTT | CASSFGGNTEAFF
TRBJ2-7 | TRBV15 | . | . | TGTGCCACCAGAGACGGCTACGAGCAGTACTTC | CATRDGYEQYF
TRBJ2-2 | TRBV6-6 | . | TRBD2 | TGTGCCAGCATCCCAGCGGGGGGGCCCGGGGAGCTGTTTTTT | CASIPAGGPGELFF
TRBJ2-2 | TRBV2 | . | TRBD1 | TGTGCCAGCAGCCGGGACAGGGGGCTCACCGGGGAGCTGTTTTTT | CASSRDRGLTGELFF
TRBJ1-2 | TRBV27 | many | TRBD1 | TGTGCCAGCAGTCCACCTCCTGGACAGGAGGGATCTAATGGGTGGGGCTACACCTTC | CASSPPPGQEGSNGWGYTF
TRBJ1-2 | TRBV28 | . | . | TGTGCCAGCACCCCACGAGCTAGGGGCGCGTCTATTGGGCGGGGGAATGGCTACACCTTC | CASTPRARGASIGRGNGYTF
TRBJ1-5 | TRBV6-1 | . | TRBD1 | TGTGCCAGCAGTGAAACAGGGGGAGGACAGCCCCAGCATTTT | CASSETGGGQPQHF
TRBJ2-3 | TRBV5-1 | . | . | TGCGCCAGCAGCTTGGAGGTAGCGTCGGATACGCAGTATTTT | CASSLEVASDTQYF
TRBJ1-1 | TRBV6-5 | . | . | TGTGCCAGCAGTTACCGTGGTTTGGGAAACACTGAAGCTTTCTTT | CASSYRGLGNTEAFF
TRBJ2-7 | TRBV29-1 | . | TRBD1 | TGCAGCGTGCAAAAACTGGACAGGCCGACTGGCGAGCAGTACTTC | CSVQKLDRPTGEQYF
TRBJ1-1 | TRBV5-1 | . | TRBD1 | TGCGCCAGCAGCTTGGGGACAGGGGGCACGTACACTGAAGCTTTCTTT | CASSLGTGGTYTEAFF
TRBJ2-7 | TRBV6-5 | . | TRBD1 | TGTGCCAGCAGCCGCCGGACAGGCGTCGACGAGCAGTACTTC | CASSRRTGVDEQYF
TRBJ1-4 | TRBV5-1 | . | . | TGCGCCAGCAGCTTGGAAGCAGGGGATTATGAAAAACTGTTTTTT | CASSLEAGDYEKLFF
TRBJ2-3 | TRBV2 | . | TRBD2 | TGTGCCAGCACGGGGGGGGACCTTACGCAGTATTTT | CASTGGDLTQYF
TRBJ2-3 | TRBV27 | . | . | TGTGCCAGCAGTTTAGGCACAGATACGCAGTATTTT | CASSLGTDTQYF
TRBJ2-1 | TRBV15 | . | TRBD1 | TGTGCCACCAGCGGAGAATCGACAGGGAAAAGGAATGAGCAGTTCTTC | CATSGESTGKRNEQFF
TRBJ2-5 | TRBV15 | . | TRBD2 | TGTGCCACCAGCAGTGGCGGGACTAGCGCACAAGAGACCCAGTACTTC | CATSSGGTSAQETQYF
TRBJ2-2 | TRBV27 | once | . | TGTGCCAGCACAAACACCGGGGAGCTGTTTTTT | CASTNTGELFF
TRBJ1-1 | TRBV30 | . | . | TGTGCCTGGAAGGAAGGAGCGAACACTGAAGCTTTCTTT | CAWKEGANTEAFF
TRBJ1-3 | TRBV4-1 | . | TRBD1 | TGCGCCAGCAGCCAAGAAACCCGGACAGGCTCTGGAAACACCATATATTTT | CASSQETRTGSGNTIYF
TRBJ1-5 | TRBV29-1 | . | . | TGCAGCGTAGCGACAGGAGATAGCAATCAGCCCCAGCATTTT | CSVATGDSNQPQHF
TRBJ2-3 | TRBV5-4 | . | . | TGTGCCAGCAGCTTGGATTCAGATACGCAGTATTTT | CASSLDSDTQYF
TRBJ2-7 | TRBV18 | once | TRBD1 | TGTGCCAGCTCACCCGAACAGGGGGGATCCTACGAGCAGTACTTC | CASSPEQGGSYEQYF
TRBJ2-7 | TRBV7-9 | . | . | TGTGCCAGCAGCTCCCTGAGGAACACCTACGAGCAGTACTTC | CASSSLRNTYEQYF
TRBJ1-5 | TRBV28 | once | . | TGTGCCAGCAGACGGAACAATCAGCCCCAGCATTTT | CASRRNNQPQHF